This T cell receptor (beta chain) was obtained from a study of blood T cell repertoires in COVID-19. The protocol was immunoSEQ multiplex PCR, while the TCRdb copy is restricted to in-frame clones and leaves out a portion. The sample carries around 160,000 clones, 89% recorded once. The CDR3 is 16 amino acids. Trimming shortened V by 0 bases and J by 4 bases, and 13 bases separated the two germline ends. CDR1 ENHRY and CDR2 SYGVKD come from the germline V gene. This sequence joins TRBV10-3 and TRBJ1-5; D remains ambiguous. Sequencing was carried out using peripheral blood. The receptor comes from a man in his 60s with acute or convalescent COVID-19. Here the CDR3 reads CAISESKTEGNQPQHF. CDR3 DNA sequence: TGTGCCATCAGTGAGTCGAAAACGGAGGGAAATCAGCCCCAGCATTTT.